Below, 2 T cell receptor beta chains from the same sample are listed, as sequenced in a study of OX40 agonist ivuxolimab in advanced cancers. Assay: immunoSEQ multiplex PCR; the TCRdb copy retains only in-frame clones and omits some. This sample yields 25,000 to 30,000 clones, of which approximately 86% are seen a single time; about a fifth belongs to the top ten. The source material was CD4+ or CD8+ T cells sorted from blood, sampled in a trial of the OX40 agonist ivuxolimab. These receptors all stem from an adult with an advanced solid tumor such as melanoma, head and neck, liver or kidney cancer.

The rearrangement joins TRBV7-9 to TRBJ2-1, with D perhaps matching TRBD1 (5 bases). The CDR3 loop spans 15 amino acids. Trimming removed 1 base from V and 5 bases from J, with 12 bases in between. Germline V gene data show CDR1 as SEHNR and CDR2 as FQNEAQ (reference sequence). CDR3 sequence: CASSLGRRGNNEQFF. The CDR3 region has the DNA TGTGCCAGCAGCTTAGGAAGAAGGGGAAACAATGAGCAGTTCTTC.

The chain links TRBV9 to TRBJ2-7; possible D gene TRBD1, 6 bases. The CDR3 has 14 residues. V shed 4 bases and J shed 3 bases, with 14 bases lying between them. CDR1 SGDLS and CDR2 YYNGEE come from the germline V gene. CDR3 protein: CASSPPDSIYEQYF. CDR3 bases: TGTGCCAGCAGCCCCCCGGACAGTATCTACGAGCAGTACTTC.